This T cell receptor (beta chain) was obtained from a study of blood T cell repertoires in COVID-19. For the study at large: Acute and convalescent COVID-19 samples came from the United States, Italy and Spain. The cDNA or gDNA used as material had been derived from T cells, B-cell-depleted T cells, or PBMCs.

V shed 7 bases, J shed 6 bases, and the junction held 6 bases outside the gene matches. The CDR3 contains 14 residues. Germline loops: CDR1 MRHNA, CDR2 SNTAGT. The authors' processing: For nucleated cells, counts were estimated from reference gene primer amplification. The assay was immunoSEQ multiplex PCR, and TCRdb's table has in-frame clones only and misses some. That table furnishes V, J and clone size, whereas the DNA furnished D and trimming. The table includes 60,000 to 75,000 clones, 75% to 95% detected once. Seattle patients were enrolled during active infection and followed longitudinally. The sequence came from a man in his forties or fifties with COVID-19, enrolled during active disease. Sequencing was carried out using peripheral blood. The rearrangement links TRBV6-4 to TRBJ2-2, with 9 bases fitting TRBD2. The CDR3 region has the DNA TGTGCCAGCAAGCCGGGACTAGCCTCCGGGGAGCTGTTTTTT. Its translation: CASKPGLASGELFF.